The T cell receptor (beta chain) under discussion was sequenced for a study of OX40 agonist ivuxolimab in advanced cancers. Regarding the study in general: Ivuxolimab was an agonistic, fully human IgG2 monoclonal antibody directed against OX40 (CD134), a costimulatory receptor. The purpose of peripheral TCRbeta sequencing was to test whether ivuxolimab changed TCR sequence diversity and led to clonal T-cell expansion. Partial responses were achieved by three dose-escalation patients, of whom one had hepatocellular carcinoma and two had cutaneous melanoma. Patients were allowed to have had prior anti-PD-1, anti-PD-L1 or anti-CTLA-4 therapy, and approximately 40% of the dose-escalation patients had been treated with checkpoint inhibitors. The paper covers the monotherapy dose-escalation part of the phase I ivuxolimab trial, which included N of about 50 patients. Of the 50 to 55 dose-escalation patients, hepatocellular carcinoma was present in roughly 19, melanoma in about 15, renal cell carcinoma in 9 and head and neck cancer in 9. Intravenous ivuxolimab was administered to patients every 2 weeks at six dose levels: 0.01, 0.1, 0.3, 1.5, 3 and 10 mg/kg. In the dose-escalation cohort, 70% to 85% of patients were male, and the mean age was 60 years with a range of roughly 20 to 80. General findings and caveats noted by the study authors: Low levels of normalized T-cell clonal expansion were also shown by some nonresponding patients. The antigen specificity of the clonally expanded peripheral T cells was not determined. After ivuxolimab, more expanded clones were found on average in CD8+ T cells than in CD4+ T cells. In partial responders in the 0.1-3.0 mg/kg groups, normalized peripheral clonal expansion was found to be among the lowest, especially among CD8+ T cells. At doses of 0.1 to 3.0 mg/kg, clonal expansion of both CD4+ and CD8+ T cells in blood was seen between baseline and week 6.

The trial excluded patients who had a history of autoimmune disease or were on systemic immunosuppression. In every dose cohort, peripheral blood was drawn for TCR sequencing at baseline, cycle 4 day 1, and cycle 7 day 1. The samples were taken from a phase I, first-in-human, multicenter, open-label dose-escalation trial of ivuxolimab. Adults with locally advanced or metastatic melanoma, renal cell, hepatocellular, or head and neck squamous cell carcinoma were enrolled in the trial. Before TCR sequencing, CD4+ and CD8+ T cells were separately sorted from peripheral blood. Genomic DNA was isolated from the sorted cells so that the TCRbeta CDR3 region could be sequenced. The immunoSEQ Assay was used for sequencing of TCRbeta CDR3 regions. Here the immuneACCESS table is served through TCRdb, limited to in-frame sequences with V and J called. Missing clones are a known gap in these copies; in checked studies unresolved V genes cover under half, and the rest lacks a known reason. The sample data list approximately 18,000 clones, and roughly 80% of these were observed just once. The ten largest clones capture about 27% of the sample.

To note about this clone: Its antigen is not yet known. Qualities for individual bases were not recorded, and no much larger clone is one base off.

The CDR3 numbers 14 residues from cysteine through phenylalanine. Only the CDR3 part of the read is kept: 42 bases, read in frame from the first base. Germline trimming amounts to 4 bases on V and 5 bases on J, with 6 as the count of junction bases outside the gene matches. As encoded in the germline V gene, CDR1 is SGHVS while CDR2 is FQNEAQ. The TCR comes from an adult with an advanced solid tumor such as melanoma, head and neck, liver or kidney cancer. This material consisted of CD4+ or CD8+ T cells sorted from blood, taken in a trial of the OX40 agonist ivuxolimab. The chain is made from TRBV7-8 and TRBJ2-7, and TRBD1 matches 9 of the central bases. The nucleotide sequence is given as TGTGCCAGCAGCTCCCGGGACAGGGTCAACGAGCAGTACTTC. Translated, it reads CASSSRDRVNEQYF.